This T cell receptor (beta chain) was sequenced during a study of T cell responses to AZD1222 COVID-19 vaccine (dated by TCRdb to the early 2020s). Looking at the study overall: AZD1222 recipients whose second dose came at about 4 weeks and those whose second dose came at about 12 weeks were combined into one group, since spike-specific TCR depth and breadth did not differ between the two schedules. Trial participants were enrolled into age subgroups of 18-55, 56-69 and 70-plus years, which contained around 150, 28 and 57 TCR-sequenced participants, respectively. A total of just over 230 trial participants underwent TCR sequencing, of whom roughly 210 had received two doses of AZD1222 and some 26 had received two doses of the MenACWY control vaccine.

What the time point label conveys for this sample: baseline before first vaccination. The vaccinee samples were drawn from two UK trials, COV001 and COV002, one of which was a single-blind randomized controlled phase 2/3 trial testing AZD1222 (ChAdOx1 nCoV-19) in healthy adults. For TCRbeta chain sequencing, PBMC samples from trial participants were taken at day 0 and at day 28 after the second dose. A word on this clone: What this receptor recognizes is not known. No per-base quality is available; no much larger clone lies one base away.

The CDR3 regions of human TCRbeta chains were subjected to immunosequencing. The original methods were these. Repertoire TCRs were matched against a reference library of SARS-CoV-2-specific TCRs generated with the MIRA antigen-specificity platform. Breadth meant the fraction of unique TCRs that were SARS-CoV-2-associated, whereas depth meant the fraction of total T cells that were SARS-CoV-2-associated. Using the MIRA data, every spike-specific TCR was mapped to the spike region that the TCR reacted to and assigned to either a CD4 or a CD8 class. Log10-transformed breadth and depth values were compared by one-way ANOVA with Sidak's multiple comparisons tests. Drawn from immuneACCESS, this table holds only the in-frame rearrangements with V and J called that TCRdb kept. Clones are partly lost; checked studies trace under half to an unresolved V gene and leave the rest unexplained. V, J and clone size derive from that table, while D and trimming were established from the DNA sequence. This sample comprises approximately 120,000 clones, approximately 86% of them detected only once. The ten most abundant clones make up 4% to 6% of the sample.

Overall study outcomes, separate from this receptor: Epitopes outside the regions mutated in the B.1.351 and B.1.1.7 variants were reportedly recognized by nearly half of the unique spike-specific TCRs. Because no samples from the day 14 peak response were available, repertoires could be characterized only after the peak T cell response. The 56-69-year group was small, and its depth increase did not reach significance, likely because of low power. Most participants were white British and females outnumbered males, and the authors suggested that clonal diversity may have been underestimated. The whole spike protein was spanned by vaccine-associated CD4 TCRs, and dominant responses were seen in regions 160-218 and 743-854. Only six AZD1222 recipients were SARS-CoV-2 seropositive at baseline, limiting conclusions about previously exposed vaccinees. A significant rise in spike-specific TCR breadth and depth was observed after two AZD1222 doses relative to day 0 and relative to MenACWY recipients.

This receptor was taken from an adult in good health. The specimen was peripheral blood, collected on day 0 of AZD1222 vaccination.

For the CDR3, the sequence is CASSPPDRADYGYTF. The base sequence is TGTGCCAGCAGCCCCCCGGACAGGGCTGACTATGGCTACACCTTC. The rearrangement joined TRBV5-5 to TRBJ1-2; 8 bases in the junction line up with TRBD1. Trimming leaves V shorter by 4 bases and J shorter by 3 bases, with the junction holding 8 bases beyond the gene matches. CDR1 and CDR2 (SGHKS, YYEKEE) derive from the germline V gene (reference sequence). The CDR3 has 15 amino acids, counting the end cysteine and phenylalanine. CDR3 DNA only is kept here, 45 bases in frame from base 1.